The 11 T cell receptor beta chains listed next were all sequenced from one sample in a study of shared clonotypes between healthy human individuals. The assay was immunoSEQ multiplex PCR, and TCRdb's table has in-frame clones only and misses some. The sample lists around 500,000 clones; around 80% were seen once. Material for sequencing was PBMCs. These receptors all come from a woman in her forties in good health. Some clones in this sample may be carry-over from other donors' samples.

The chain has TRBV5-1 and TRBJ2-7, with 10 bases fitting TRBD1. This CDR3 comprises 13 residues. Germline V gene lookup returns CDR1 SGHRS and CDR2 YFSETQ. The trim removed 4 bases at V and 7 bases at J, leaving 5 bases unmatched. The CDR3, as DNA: TGCGCCAGCAGCCTTGACAGGGGGCTTGAGCAGTACTTC. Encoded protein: CASSLDRGLEQYF.

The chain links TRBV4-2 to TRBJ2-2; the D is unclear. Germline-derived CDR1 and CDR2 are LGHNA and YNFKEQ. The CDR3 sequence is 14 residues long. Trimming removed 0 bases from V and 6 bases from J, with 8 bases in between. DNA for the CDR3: TGTGCCAGCAGCCAAGATTTACAATCCGGGGAGCTGTTTTTT. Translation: CASSQDLQSGELFF.

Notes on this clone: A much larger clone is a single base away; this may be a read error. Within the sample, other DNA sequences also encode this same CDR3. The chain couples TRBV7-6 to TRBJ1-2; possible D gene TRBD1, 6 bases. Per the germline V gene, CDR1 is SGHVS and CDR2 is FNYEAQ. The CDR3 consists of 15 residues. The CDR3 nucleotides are TGTGCAAGCAGCTCCGGCGGGGGGCTTGACTATGGCTACACCTTC. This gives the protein CASSSGGGLDYGYTF.

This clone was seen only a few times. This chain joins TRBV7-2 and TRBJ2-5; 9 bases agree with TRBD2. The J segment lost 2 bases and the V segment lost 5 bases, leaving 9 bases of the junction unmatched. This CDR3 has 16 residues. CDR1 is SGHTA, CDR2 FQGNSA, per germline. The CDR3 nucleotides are TGTGCCAGCAGCGCGTATAGCGGGAGTCGTCAAGAGACCCAGTACTTC. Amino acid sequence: CASSAYSGSRQETQYF.

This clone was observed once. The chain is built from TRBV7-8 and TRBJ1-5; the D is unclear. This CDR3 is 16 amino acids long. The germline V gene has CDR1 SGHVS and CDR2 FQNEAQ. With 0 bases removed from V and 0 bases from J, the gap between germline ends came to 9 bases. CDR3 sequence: CASSLAVRNSNQPQHF. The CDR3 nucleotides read TGTGCCAGCAGCTTAGCGGTCAGGAATAGCAATCAGCCCCAGCATTTT.

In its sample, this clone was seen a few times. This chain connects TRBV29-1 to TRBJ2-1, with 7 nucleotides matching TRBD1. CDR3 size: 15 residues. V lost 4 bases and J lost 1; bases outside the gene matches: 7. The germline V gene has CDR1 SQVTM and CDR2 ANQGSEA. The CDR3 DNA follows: TGCAGCGTTGGGGTTGGACAGGTATCCTACAATGAGCAGTTCTTC. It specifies CSVGVGQVSYNEQFF.

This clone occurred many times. The CDR3, as DNA: TGTGCCAGCAGTCATGGACTGCAGAGCACAGATACGCAGTATTTT. This encodes CASSHGLQSTDTQYF. The chain joins TRBV6-5 to TRBJ2-3, with D possibly TRBD2 on 5 matching bases. CDR3 length: 15 amino acids. Deletions cut 5 bases from V and 0 bases from J, with 12 bases between. Germline V gene sequence: CDR1 MNHEY, CDR2 SVGAGI.

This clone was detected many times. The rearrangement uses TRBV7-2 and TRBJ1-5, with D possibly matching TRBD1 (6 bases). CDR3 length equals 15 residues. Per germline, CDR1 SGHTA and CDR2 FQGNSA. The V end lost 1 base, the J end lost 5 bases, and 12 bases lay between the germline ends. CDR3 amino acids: CASSLEDSAYQPQHF. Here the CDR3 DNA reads TGTGCCAGCAGCTTAGAGGACAGCGCCTATCAGCCCCAGCATTTT.

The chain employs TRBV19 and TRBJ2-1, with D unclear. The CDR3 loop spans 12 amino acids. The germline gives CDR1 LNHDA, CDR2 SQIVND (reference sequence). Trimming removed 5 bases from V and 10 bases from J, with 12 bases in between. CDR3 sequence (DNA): TGTGCCAGTAGTCCCGGCAGACGAGAGCAGTTCTTC. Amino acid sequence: CASSPGRREQFF.

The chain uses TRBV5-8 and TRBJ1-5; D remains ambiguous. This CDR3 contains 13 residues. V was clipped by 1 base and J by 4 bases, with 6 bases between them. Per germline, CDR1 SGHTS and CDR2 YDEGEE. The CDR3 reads CASSLTHNQPQHF. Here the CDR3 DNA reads TGTGCCAGCAGCTTGACTCATAATCAGCCCCAGCATTTT.

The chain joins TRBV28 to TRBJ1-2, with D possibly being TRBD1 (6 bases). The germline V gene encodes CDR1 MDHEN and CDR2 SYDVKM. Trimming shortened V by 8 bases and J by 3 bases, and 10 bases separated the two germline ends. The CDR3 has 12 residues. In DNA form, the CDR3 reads TGTGCCAGCCAGGGGACATACTATGGCTACACCTTC. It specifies CASQGTYYGYTF.